This note documents a single TCR beta chain sequence. Unique molecular identifiers were incorporated during preparation of the TCRbeta library. From the PCR reads, TCRdb called clonotypes with MiXCR, one entry per CDR3 protein. This sample has about 500,000 distinct CDR3 sequences, with 11% found just once. Trimming cost V 4 bases and J 0 bases, with 7 bases left between them. The CDR3 totals 14 residues. Germline V gene data show CDR1 as SEHNR and CDR2 as FQNEAQ (reference sequence). The data are from a study of T-cell reconstitution after alpha-beta-depleted transplantation in children. This receptor was identified in a female patient aged 2-9 years who had a stem cell transplant for aplastic anemia, so the T cells may come from the graft donor. This rearrangement joins TRBV7-9 to TRBJ1-5; D is unresolved. Source: PBMCs, mostly from graft donor cells, taken 180 days after TCRalphabeta/CD19-depleted stem cell transplant. DNA of the CDR3: TGTGCCAGCAGCTGGGGTGATAGCAATCAGCCCCAGCATTTT. Its translation: CASSWGDSNQPQHF.